The 25 T cell receptor beta chains in this list originate from one sample, sequenced in a study of cytomegalovirus exposure and HLA in healthy donors (dated by TCRdb to about 2017). The protocol used for the library was the immunoSEQ multiplex PCR assay. A mixture of 60 forward primers for TCR Vbeta segments and 13 reverse primers for TCR Jbeta segments was used in the multiplex PCR. The source is immuneACCESS, and TCRdb retained only in-frame sequences with V and J called. Part of the clones is not carried over; for the studies checked, unresolved V genes explain less than half of this, and the remainder is unexplained. The sample records roughly 80,000 clones, 73% of which are singletons. The ten top clones hold approximately 16% of the sample. The sequencing sample was made of PBMCs. The receptors shown here come from a woman in her forties in good health and CMV-seropositive.

The chain joins TRBV4-3 to TRBJ2-7; tentatively, D is TRBD1 (7 bases). Germline V lookup: CDR1 LGHNA, CDR2 YSLEER. This CDR3 is built from 16 residues. Deletions cut 2 bases from V and 2 bases from J, with 16 bases between. CDR3 nucleotides: TGCGCCAGCAGCCAAAACGGGGCAGGGGGGACCTACGAGCAGTACTTC. As protein: CASSQNGAGGTYEQYF.

The chain joins TRBV6-5 to TRBJ1-2; maybe TRBD1 (5 bases). V lost 4 bases and J lost 6, with 9 bases in between. The germline gives CDR1 MNHEY, CDR2 SVGAGI. The CDR3 spans 12 residues. In nucleotides, the CDR3 is TGTGCCAGCAGTTTCCAGGGCGATGGCTACACCTTC. It translates to CASSFQGDGYTF.

A note on this clone: The junction does not match germline at one end; this may be a read error. This rearrangement joins TRBV7-7 to TRBJ2-3; possible D gene TRBD2, 6 bases. Germline loops: CDR1 SSHAT, CDR2 FNYEAQ (reference sequence). The CDR3 extends over 14 amino acids. DNA for the CDR3: TGTGCTAGCAGTCGGGGGTTCGAGACAGATACGCAGTATTTT. Amino acid sequence: CASSRGFETDTQYF. Using reference TRBV7-7 and TRBJ2-3 for the parts outside the CDR3, the full variable domain is GAGVSQSPRYKVTKRGQDVTLRCDPISSHATLYWYQQALGQGPEFLTYFNYEAQPDKSGLPSDRFSAERPEGSISTLTIQRTEQRDSAMYRCASSRGFETDTQYFGPGTRLTVL.

CDR3 loop: CATSREPGGGTEAFF. The CDR3 DNA is TGTGCCACCAGCAGAGAACCAGGGGGCGGGACTGAAGCTTTCTTT. The chain links TRBV15 to TRBJ1-1, with 8 nucleotides matching TRBD1. Trimming took 0 bases from V and 5 from J; bases not matched to a gene: 5. The V gene's germline CDR1 is LNHNV and CDR2 YYDKDF (reference sequence). This CDR3 is built from 15 residues.

The rearrangement links TRBV19 to TRBJ2-7; 10 bases align to TRBD1. The CDR3 extends over 15 amino acids. V trimming: 5 bases; J trimming: 7 bases; junction bases outside the gene matches: 11. Germline-derived CDR1 and CDR2 are LNHDA and SQIVND (reference sequence). The CDR3 sequence is CASSVSGGQGWEQYF. The DNA for the CDR3 is TGTGCCAGTAGTGTCTCAGGGGGACAGGGGTGGGAGCAGTACTTC.

This clone was picked up a small number of times. The rearrangement joins TRBV5-5 to TRBJ1-1, with TRBD1 identical over 7 bases. Germline lookup yields CDR1 SGHKS and CDR2 YYEKEE (reference sequence). The CDR3 contains 14 residues. V was clipped by 0 bases and J by 4 bases; unmatched bases: 3. The CDR3 DNA follows: TGTGCCAGCAGCTTGGACAGGGGTGGCACTGAAGCTTTCTTT. Translating gives CASSLDRGGTEAFF.

At least ten counts were recorded for this clone. V is TRBV19 and J is TRBJ2-5, with 8 bases matching TRBD1. V was pared by 3 bases and J by 2 bases, with 5 bases of the junction left unmatched. CDR1 LNHDA and CDR2 SQIVND come from the germline V gene (reference sequence). The CDR3 has 15 residues. CDR3 in amino acids: CASSIGYRGQETQYF. For the CDR3, the DNA is TGTGCCAGTAGTATCGGGTACAGGGGGCAAGAGACCCAGTACTTC.

The gene calls are TRBV5-1 and TRBJ2-1; D may be TRBD2 (6 bases). The CDR3 spans 14 residues. Trimming removed 6 bases at V and 3 bases at J, with 13 bases between. Germline CDR1 SGHRS, CDR2 YFSETQ. The CDR3 reads CASKQEGGYNEQFF. CDR3 DNA sequence: TGCGCCAGCAAACAGGAGGGCGGCTACAATGAGCAGTTCTTC.

A single count supports this clone. V usage is TRBV2 and J usage is TRBJ1-2, with a weak D call TRBD1 (5 bases). The CDR3 length is 12 residues. Germline-derived CDR1 and CDR2 are SNHLY and FYNNEI. The V end lost 7 bases, the J end lost 4 bases, and 10 bases lay between the germline ends. This chain's CDR3 is CASKLDTYGYTF. CDR3 DNA: TGTGCCAGCAAATTGGACACCTATGGCTACACCTTC.

The chain uses TRBV18 and TRBJ2-7; 16 nucleotides line up with TRBD2. Losses at the gene ends were 4 bases for V and 3 bases for J; bases not matched to a gene: 9. The CDR3 sequence is 18 residues long. In germline, CDR1 is KGHSH, CDR2 LQKENI. The CDR3 DNA follows: TGTGCCAGCTCACTTACCGGGACTAGCGGGAGGGCGTACTACGAGCAGTACTTC. Encoded protein: CASSLTGTSGRAYYEQYF.

The chain combines TRBV27 with TRBJ2-7, with 10 bases matching TRBD2. Germline V gene sequence: CDR1 MNHEY, CDR2 SMNVEV (reference sequence). V lost 9 bases to trimming and J lost 2 bases; unmatched junction nucleotides: 10. The CDR3 has 15 amino acids. CDR3 DNA: TGTGCCAGAGACTCCAGGACTAGCGGACCCTACGAGCAGTACTTC. Its translation: CARDSRTSGPYEQYF.

The chain employs TRBV4-3 and TRBJ2-3, with D unclear. The CDR3 totals 17 residues. The V gene lost 2 bases and the J gene lost 0 bases, with 15 bases spanning the gap. The germline V gene encodes CDR1 LGHNA and CDR2 YSLEER. CDR3 region: CASSQLIPAGSTDTQYF. CDR3 nucleotides: TGCGCCAGCAGCCAATTGATCCCGGCAGGTAGCACAGATACGCAGTATTTT.

The CDR3: CSTATGYEQYF. CDR3 DNA: TGCAGCACCGCAACAGGGTACGAGCAGTACTTC. This sequence joins TRBV29-1 and TRBJ2-7, with a weak D call TRBD1 (6 bases). The CDR3 length is 11 residues. Trimming cost V 8 bases and J 4 bases, with 12 bases left between them. Per germline, CDR1 SQVTM and CDR2 ANQGSEA.

A single count supports this clone. V and J are TRBV5-1 and TRBJ2-7, with 13 bases fitting TRBD2. The CDR3 runs to 13 residues. The V and J ends lost 5 bases and 9 bases, in that order; junction bases with no gene match: 5. CDR1 SGHRS and CDR2 YFSETQ come from the germline V gene. The CDR3 loop is CASSTSGRVGQYF. Written as DNA, the CDR3 is TGCGCCAGCAGTACTAGCGGGAGGGTTGGGCAGTACTTC.

The chain is built from TRBV28 and TRBJ2-7, with D tentatively TRBD2 (5 bases). V gave up 8 bases and J gave up 3 bases, with 8 bases separating them. CDR3 length: 11 amino acids. Germline V gene data show CDR1 as MDHEN and CDR2 as SYDVKM. The CDR3 is CASSGNYEQYF. DNA for the CDR3: TGTGCCAGCTCGGGGAACTACGAGCAGTACTTC.

The rearrangement uses TRBV28 and TRBJ2-5, with D maybe TRBD2 (5 bases). V was trimmed by 3 bases and J by 2 bases, leaving 16 bases between them. The CDR3 is made up of 16 amino acids. Looked up from germline, CDR1 is MDHEN and CDR2 is SYDVKM. This CDR3 reads CASSLRGRGKQETQYF. In nucleotides, the CDR3 is TGTGCCAGCAGTTTGAGAGGGAGAGGGAAACAAGAGACCCAGTACTTC.

J is TRBJ2-7 and V is TRBV4-1; D is possibly TRBD2 (6 bases). Trimming left V 4 bases short and J 4 bases short, with 11 bases between. Germline CDR1 MGHRA, CDR2 YSYEKL. The CDR3 sequence is 13 residues long. The CDR3 DNA follows: TGCGCCAGCAGCCTACAGGAGGGGTACGAGCAGTACTTC. Translated, it gives CASSLQEGYEQYF.

The chain uses TRBV10-3 and TRBJ2-3, with 7 bases aligning to TRBD1. From germline, CDR1 is ENHRY and CDR2 SYGVKD. The CDR3 extends over 15 amino acids. V shed 3 bases and J 0 bases; nucleotides not matched to a gene: 3. CDR3 region: CAISETGESTDTQYF. CDR3 bases: TGTGCCATCAGTGAAACAGGGGAGAGCACAGATACGCAGTATTTT.

The chain combines TRBV18 with TRBJ1-3, with D uncertain. Looked up from germline, CDR1 is KGHSH and CDR2 is LQKENI. This CDR3 has 16 residues. V shed 4 bases and J shed 0 bases, with 13 bases lying between them. CDR3 amino acids: CASSRDFGFSGNTIYF. CDR3 sequence (DNA): TGTGCCAGCTCACGCGACTTTGGGTTCTCTGGAAACACCATATATTTT.

The chain links TRBV13 to TRBJ1-2; D ambiguous. The ends were cut back, 0 bases at V and 1 base at J, with 9 bases in the middle. CDR1 PRHDT and CDR2 FYEKMQ come from the germline V gene (reference sequence). The CDR3 spans 15 residues. CDR3 residues: CASSLGYLDNYGYTF. The CDR3 DNA follows: TGTGCCAGCAGCTTAGGATATTTAGATAACTATGGCTACACCTTC.

V gene TRBV9 combines with J gene TRBJ1-1; 7 bases agree with TRBD1. Losses at the gene ends were 3 bases for V and 5 bases for J; bases not matched to a gene: 7. CDR3 length equals 14 residues. Germline V gene data show CDR1 as SGDLS and CDR2 as YYNGEE. CDR3 region: CASSARQGLTEAFF. CDR3 DNA: TGTGCCAGCAGCGCAAGACAGGGTTTGACTGAAGCTTTCTTT.

This sequence joins TRBV13 and TRBJ2-7; 12 bases line up with TRBD2. The ends lost 3 bases at V and 8 bases at J; junction bases unmatched: 17. The CDR3 spans 18 residues. Germline-derived CDR1 and CDR2 are PRHDT and FYEKMQ (reference sequence). The CDR3: CASSFDRGLTSGSQKQYF. The DNA for the CDR3 is TGTGCCAGCAGCTTCGACAGGGGATTGACTAGCGGGAGCCAGAAGCAGTACTTC.

There are a few counts of this clone. This chain connects TRBV5-1 to TRBJ2-3, with TRBD1 identical over 8 bases. Germline values: CDR1 SGHRS, CDR2 YFSETQ. This CDR3 contains 14 residues. Germline trimming cut 5 bases from V and 4 bases from J; bases unmatched to any gene: 6. CDR3 residues: CASRKQGAADTQYF. As DNA, the CDR3 is TGCGCCAGCAGAAAGCAGGGGGCAGCAGATACGCAGTATTTT. Based on the CDR3 plus reference TRBV5-1 and TRBJ2-3, the full variable domain is KAGVTQTPRYLIKTRGQQVTLSCSPISGHRSVSWYQQTPGQGLQFLFEYFSETQRNKGNFPGRFSGRQFSNSRSEMNVSTLELGDSALYLCASRKQGAADTQYFGPGTRLTVL.

The CDR3 DNA sequence: TGTGCCAGCAGCTTAAAGGGGAATTCACCCCTCCACTTT. It translates to CASSLKGNSPLHF. The chain is built from TRBV7-3 and TRBJ1-6; D might be TRBD1 (5 bases). The CDR3 is 13 amino acids. Germline V gene sequence: CDR1 SGHTA, CDR2 FQGTGA. V was trimmed by 1 base and J by 7 bases, leaving 5 bases between them.

The genes are TRBV13 and TRBJ2-5; 13 bases align to TRBD2. J was trimmed by 7 bases and V by 5 bases; bases with no gene match: 4. The CDR3 extends over 14 amino acids. Germline V lookup: CDR1 PRHDT, CDR2 FYEKMQ (reference sequence). In DNA, the CDR3 is TGTGCCAGCAGCACTAGCGGGGGGGCATGGACCCAGTACTTC. Translated, it gives CASSTSGGAWTQYF.